This T cell receptor (beta chain) was recovered during a study of T cell repertoires and leukemia-associated antigens. Broader study findings: Vbeta, Jbeta, VDJ rearrangement and unique CDR3 counts did not differ significantly across four groups.

This clonotype was observed at least ten times. Its specificity is unknown. CD3+ T cells were rested overnight without fetal bovine serum. J was trimmed by 10 bases and V by 3 bases; bases with no gene match: 9. The germline CDR1 and CDR2 sequences are SQVTM and ANQGSEA. This CDR3 contains 13 residues. MiXCR, applied by TCRdb to the 5' RACE reads, yields one record per CDR3 protein. The sample has 9,800 or so distinct CDR3 sequences; roughly 43% are singletons. The rearrangement uses TRBV29-1 and TRBJ2-3; 8 bases agree with TRBD2. The receptor's source is a female donor in good health. Sequenced: CD3+ T cells sorted from blood and cultured. The CDR3 DNA follows: TGCAGCGTTGACGAGCGGGAGCCTATGGCGCAGTATTTT. Its translation: CSVDEREPMAQYF.